The 8 T cell receptor beta chains below were found in one sample sequenced in a study of blood T cell repertoires in COVID-19. The method was immunoSEQ multiplex PCR; TCRdb's version includes in-frame clones alone and lacks a portion of them. The sample contains approximately 120,000 clones, around 89% of which appear only once. The sequenced sample was peripheral blood. These receptors all come from a human donor with acute or convalescent COVID-19. The donor label of this sample is uncertain.

V is TRBV19 and J is TRBJ1-1; no firm D call. Trimming pared 7 bases from V and 3 bases from J, leaving 15 bases between. The germline CDR1 and CDR2 sequences are LNHDA and SQIVND (reference sequence). The CDR3 has 14 amino acids. CDR3 DNA: TGTGCCAGTAAACCCCGGAGGCAGTACACTGAAGCTTTCTTT. Translation: CASKPRRQYTEAFF.

The V call is TRBV18, the J call TRBJ2-1, with 13 positions matching TRBD2. This CDR3 is built from 20 residues. Germline V gene data show CDR1 as KGHSH and CDR2 as LQKENI. Trimming at V came to 3 bases and at J to 0 bases, leaving 11 bases not matched to a gene. CDR3: CASSPRLAGGTRSSYNEQFF. The CDR3 nucleotides are TGTGCCAGCTCACCTAGACTAGCGGGGGGTACCCGAAGCTCCTACAATGAGCAGTTCTTC.

This chain joins TRBV6-2 or TRBV6-3 and TRBJ2-1; unclear D gene. CDR1 is MNHEY, CDR2 SVGEGT, per germline. The V end was cut by 3 bases, the J end by 3 bases, with 6 bases between. This CDR3 region has 13 residues. CDR3 amino acids: CASSYLSYNEQFF. CDR3 DNA: TGTGCCAGCAGTTATCTGAGCTACAATGAGCAGTTCTTC.

The rearrangement links TRBV3-1 (or the pseudogene TRBV3-2) to TRBJ2-7; TRBD2 matches at 8 bases. The CDR3 length is 14 residues. The germline gives CDR1 LGHDT, CDR2 YNNKEL (reference sequence). V trimming: 5 bases; J trimming: 1 base; junction bases outside the gene matches: 4. The CDR3: CASSDSSGSYEQYF. CDR3 DNA sequence: TGTGCCAGCAGCGACTCTAGCGGGTCCTACGAGCAGTACTTC.

The chain is built from TRBV2 and TRBJ2-1; 9 nucleotides agree with TRBD1. J was trimmed by 13 bases and V by 6 bases; bases with no gene match: 7. Per germline, CDR1 SNHLY and CDR2 FYNNEI. The CDR3 extends over 12 amino acids. CDR3: CASRTTGGVQFF. In DNA, the CDR3 is TGTGCCAGCAGGACTACAGGGGGCGTTCAGTTCTTC.

The chain is built from TRBV29-1 and TRBJ2-4; D call uncertain. The CDR3 is made up of 12 amino acids. Germline lookup yields CDR1 SQVTM and CDR2 ANQGSEA. Trimming took off 1 base at V and 8 bases at J, with 9 bases between the two ends. CDR3: CSVEVAPDIQYF. In DNA form, the CDR3 reads TGCAGCGTTGAAGTAGCCCCGGACATTCAGTACTTC.

The chain has TRBV7-2 and TRBJ1-1; D is possibly TRBD1 (6 bases). The V and J ends lost 4 bases and 6 bases respectively, with 18 bases between them. Germline V gene data show CDR1 as SGHTA and CDR2 as FQGNSA. The CDR3 extends over 15 amino acids. CDR3 sequence reads: CASSSQAGADAEAFF. CDR3 sequence (DNA): TGTGCCAGCAGCTCCCAGGCGGGGGCGGACGCTGAAGCTTTCTTT. The variable domain in full, completed from reference TRBV7-2 and TRBJ1-1, reads GAGVSQSPSNKVTEKGKDVELRCDPISGHTALYWYRQSLGQGLEFLIYFQGNSAPDKSGLPSDRFSAERTGGSVSTLTIQRTQQEDSAVYLCASSSQAGADAEAFFGQGTRLTVV.

The CDR3 coding sequence is TGTGCCAGCAGTTTAGACGGTGAGCAGTTCTTC. As protein: CASSLDGEQFF. This sequence joins TRBV12-3 or TRBV12-4 and TRBJ2-1; D ambiguous. The CDR3 runs 11 residues. The germline V and J ends were trimmed by 1 base and 9 bases, with 4 bases remaining between them.